This record looks at one T cell receptor (beta chain) sequence and its context. Its specificity is unknown. The CDR3 length is 15 residues. Trimming removed 0 bases at V and 5 bases at J, with 14 bases between. Germline V gene lookup returns CDR1 SGDLS and CDR2 YYNGEE. The sample originates from a study of cytomegalovirus exposure and HLA in healthy donors. Findings and limits, study-wide: The classifier was said to identify cytomegalovirus status with high specificity and sensitivity. The study labeled 150 to 200 TCR beta chains cytomegalovirus-associated.

The PCR made use of 60 Vbeta and 13 Jbeta primers. Clones were sequenced by immunoSEQ multiplex PCR, and TCRdb holds only the in-frame ones, with some missing. Counted here are about 150,000 clones, 75% to 80% occurring once; the ten biggest clones make up roughly 4.3%. This TCR derives from a male donor in good health and CMV-seronegative. The chain recombines TRBV9 with TRBJ1-2; D possibly corresponds to TRBD1 (6 bases). Material: PBMCs. The CDR3 nucleotides are TGTGCCAGCAGCGTAGCTACGAGGGGGGGGTATGGCTACACCTTC. Translated: CASSVATRGGYGYTF.